Following are 30 T cell receptor beta chains from one sample sequenced in a study of blood T cell repertoires in COVID-19. Sequenced by immunoSEQ multiplex PCR; TCRdb stores in-frame clones only, minus some. The sample shows 25,000 to 35,000 clones, roughly 90% of them seen only once. The source material was peripheral blood. These receptors were collected from a human donor in a cohort sampled during active COVID-19.

The rearrangement joins TRBV15 to TRBJ1-3, with D maybe TRBD1 (6 bases). Trimming stripped 5 bases from V and 6 bases from J, with 17 bases between. The CDR3 has 15 amino acids. Germline CDR1 and CDR2: LNHNV and YYDKDF (reference sequence). The CDR3: CATSRDPDRENTIYF. For the CDR3, the DNA is TGTGCCACCAGCCGGGACCCGGACAGAGAAAACACCATATATTTT.

This chain links TRBV4-1 with TRBJ2-2; D unresolved. CDR3 length: 12 residues. Trimming pared 4 bases from V and 2 bases from J, leaving 2 bases between. Germline lookup yields CDR1 MGHRA and CDR2 YSYEKL. The CDR3 reads CASSPNTGELFF. CDR3 in DNA: TGCGCCAGCAGCCCAAACACCGGGGAGCTGTTTTTT.

The V and J genes are TRBV20-1 and TRBJ1-1; D may be TRBD1 (6 bases). In germline, CDR1 is DFQATT, CDR2 SNEGSKA (reference sequence). Trimming removed 3 bases from V and 11 bases from J, with 10 bases in between. This CDR3 spans 10 amino acids. The CDR3 nucleotides read TGCAGTGCTAGGGGGGCTCTGGCTTTCTTT. Protein product: CSARGALAFF.

CDR3 region: CASSLTGERGYGYTF. In DNA form, the CDR3 reads TGTGCCAGCAGTTTAACAGGGGAGAGAGGCTATGGCTACACCTTC. This chain links TRBV27 with TRBJ1-2, with TRBD1 identical over 7 bases. Per the germline V gene, CDR1 is MNHEY and CDR2 is SMNVEV (reference sequence). V lost 2 bases, J lost 4 bases, and 7 bases stayed unmatched. CDR3 length: 15 amino acids.

The rearrangement uses TRBV20-1 and TRBJ2-1, with TRBD2 identical over 10 bases. With V trimmed by 3 bases and J by 12 bases, 14 bases remained unmatched. This CDR3 spans 15 amino acids. Per germline, CDR1 DFQATT and CDR2 SNEGSKA (reference sequence). CDR3 amino acids: CSASLLAGVAGGQFF. CDR3 DNA sequence: TGCAGTGCTAGTTTGCTAGCGGGAGTGGCTGGTGGGCAGTTCTTC.

The rearrangement joins TRBV28 to TRBJ2-1; 7 bases line up with TRBD2. The CDR3 loop spans 15 amino acids. Germline V gene lookup returns CDR1 MDHEN and CDR2 SYDVKM. The junction had 13 bases not matched to a gene; V was cut back by 5 bases and J by 9 bases. CDR3 amino acids: CASSPLGTNAGEQFF. The DNA of the CDR3 is TGTGCCAGCAGTCCGCTCGGGACTAACGCAGGTGAGCAGTTCTTC.

This sequence joins TRBV13 and TRBJ2-5; the match to TRBD2 covers 12 bases. V lost 4 bases, J lost 7 bases, and 10 bases stayed unmatched. The CDR3 is 16 amino acids. The germline gives CDR1 PRHDT, CDR2 FYEKMQ (reference sequence). The CDR3 sequence: CASSSGLAGPLSTQYF. Here the CDR3 DNA reads TGTGCCAGCAGCTCCGGACTAGCGGGACCCCTCTCGACCCAGTACTTC.

The genes are TRBV5-5 and TRBJ2-1; TRBD2 is a possible D gene (5 bases). The germline CDR1 and CDR2 sequences are SGHKS and YYEKEE (reference sequence). Trimming shortened V by 0 bases and J by 2 bases, and 9 bases separated the two germline ends. This CDR3 is built from 15 residues. CDR3 loop: CASSLAPGTYNEQFF. In DNA, the CDR3 is TGTGCCAGCAGCTTGGCCCCGGGGACCTACAATGAGCAGTTCTTC.

The chain couples TRBV19 to TRBJ1-5, with TRBD1 matching 9 bases. Germline CDR1 and CDR2: LNHDA and SQIVND (reference sequence). Losses at the gene ends were 7 bases for V and 2 bases for J; bases not matched to a gene: 15. This CDR3 has 18 residues. CDR3 sequence reads: CASTRKITGQGGNQPQHF. CDR3 nucleotide sequence: TGTGCCAGTACCCGGAAAATAACGGGACAGGGCGGCAATCAGCCCCAGCATTTT.

This clone has just one count. This rearrangement joins TRBV19 to TRBJ2-7; 9 bases are a match to TRBD1. Germline assignment: CDR1 LNHDA and CDR2 SQIVND (reference sequence). The CDR3 extends over 15 amino acids. V shed 7 bases and J 4 bases; nucleotides not matched to a gene: 11. In DNA, the CDR3 is TGTGCCAGTACCCCCTCCGGGACAGGGAAGTACGAGCAGTACTTC. It codes for CASTPSGTGKYEQYF.

The rearrangement uses TRBV7-9 and TRBJ1-2; unclear D gene. V was shortened by 2 bases and J by 1 base, with 14 bases between the two germline ends. Germline loops: CDR1 SEHNR, CDR2 FQNEAQ (reference sequence). This CDR3 is 16 amino acids long. The CDR3 coding sequence is TGTGCCAGCAGCTTATCGGTGGAGGAGCTTAACTATGGCTACACCTTC. It yields the protein CASSLSVEELNYGYTF. Supplemented by reference TRBV7-9 and TRBJ1-2, the full variable domain reads DTGVSQNPRHKITKRGQNVTFRCDPISEHNRLYWYRQTLGQGPEFLTYFQNEAQLEKSRLLSDRFSAERPKGSFSTLEIQRTEQGDSAMYLCASSLSVEELNYGYTFGSGTRLTVV.

The chain links TRBV28 to TRBJ2-5; TRBD1 is a possible D gene (6 bases). The CDR3 consists of 16 residues. V lost 1 base, J lost 5 bases, and 17 bases lay in between. The germline gives CDR1 MDHEN, CDR2 SYDVKM. CDR3 DNA sequence: TGTGCCAGCAGTTTATCACAGGGAACCCTGGGGGAGACCCAGTACTTC. It yields the protein CASSLSQGTLGETQYF.

The V gene is TRBV30, the J gene TRBJ1-2, with 8 bases fitting TRBD1. Unmatched junction bases numbered 7, after V lost 0 bases and J lost 7 bases. Germline assignment: CDR1 GTSNPN and CDR2 SVGIG (reference sequence). The CDR3 runs to 14 residues. In DNA form, the CDR3 reads TGTGCCTGGAGTGTACCCCAGGGGGCGTTTGGCTACACCTTC. Translation: CAWSVPQGAFGYTF. Full variable domain (missing parts from reference TRBV30 and TRBJ1-2): SQTIHQWPATLVQPVGSPLSLECTVEGTSNPNLYWYRQAAGRGLQLLFYSVGIGQISSEVPQNLSASRPQDRQFILSSKKLLLSDSGFYLCAWSVPQGAFGYTFGSGTRLTVV.

CDR3 sequence: CASWGLAGTDTQYF. The CDR3 DNA reads as TGCGCCAGCTGGGGACTAGCGGGCACAGATACGCAGTATTTT. This chain links TRBV5-1 with TRBJ2-3, with 11 bases matching TRBD2. The CDR3 sequence is 14 residues long. V was clipped by 7 bases and J by 1 base; unmatched bases: 2. Looked up from germline, CDR1 is SGHRS and CDR2 is YFSETQ.

V usage is TRBV11-3 and J usage is TRBJ2-1; 8 bases are shared with TRBD1. This CDR3 contains 15 residues. The V segment lost 5 bases and the J segment 5 bases; nucleotides outside the gene matches: 8. Germline loops: CDR1 SGHNT, CDR2 YENEEA. CDR3 nucleotide sequence: TGTGCCAGCAGCCCGAGACAGGGGCGGCACAATGAGCAGTTCTTC. Translating gives CASSPRQGRHNEQFF.

The rearrangement uses TRBV7-2 and TRBJ1-5; 9 positions match TRBD1. With V trimmed by 5 bases and J by 5 bases, 7 bases remained unmatched. Germline V lookup: CDR1 SGHTA, CDR2 FQGNSA. This CDR3 has 15 amino acids. CDR3 in DNA: TGTGCCAGCAGCCAAACAGGGGGCCGAGATCAGCCCCAGCATTTT. Encoded protein: CASSQTGGRDQPQHF.

This clone was recorded a few times. The chain combines TRBV7-9 with TRBJ2-7; no definite D call. Looked up from germline, CDR1 is SEHNR and CDR2 is FQNEAQ (reference sequence). This CDR3 comprises 13 residues. The germline V and J ends were trimmed by 3 bases and 0 bases, with 6 bases remaining between them. CDR3 nucleotides: TGTGCCAGCAGCTTCGCGGACTCCTACGAGCAGTACTTC. Encoded protein: CASSFADSYEQYF. Drawing the rest from reference TRBV7-9 and TRBJ2-7, the complete variable domain is DTGVSQNPRHKITKRGQNVTFRCDPISEHNRLYWYRQTLGQGPEFLTYFQNEAQLEKSRLLSDRFSAERPKGSFSTLEIQRTEQGDSAMYLCASSFADSYEQYFGPGTRLTVT.

V is TRBV5-5 and J is TRBJ2-7, with D perhaps matching TRBD2 (6 bases). The CDR3 has 15 amino acids. V lost 3 bases to trimming and J lost 2 bases, with 15 bases between them. CDR1 and CDR2 from the germline V gene are SGHKS and YYEKEE (reference sequence). This CDR3 reads CASSWAQGGAYEQYF. The CDR3 DNA follows: TGTGCCAGCAGCTGGGCCCAGGGAGGTGCCTACGAGCAGTACTTC. Using reference TRBV5-5 and TRBJ2-7 for the parts outside the CDR3, the full variable domain is DAGVTQSPTHLIKTRGQQVTLRCSPISGHKSVSWYQQVLGQGPQFIFQYYEKEERGRGNFPDRFSARQFPNYSSELNVNALLLGDSALYLCASSWAQGGAYEQYFGPGTRLTVT.

The J gene is TRBJ2-1, the V gene TRBV7-9; 9 bases map to TRBD1. This CDR3 contains 15 residues. Germline loops: CDR1 SEHNR, CDR2 FQNEAQ (reference sequence). The ends lost 5 bases at V and 3 bases at J; junction bases unmatched: 5. The CDR3 coding sequence is TGTGCCAGCAGCCCCACAGGGGGCAACTACAATGAGCAGTTCTTC. Translating gives CASSPTGGNYNEQFF.

The chain links TRBV20-1 to TRBJ2-7; TRBD2 aligns across 9 bases. The V segment lost 3 bases and the J segment 7 bases; nucleotides outside the gene matches: 13. Looked up from germline, CDR1 is DFQATT and CDR2 is SNEGSKA (reference sequence). This CDR3 has 15 amino acids. The CDR3 protein is CSASLSLAGTLEQYF. In DNA form, the CDR3 reads TGCAGTGCTAGTTTATCCCTAGCGGGAACCTTGGAGCAGTACTTC.

The chain carries TRBV14 and TRBJ2-5, with D tentatively TRBD2 (7 bases). Trimming removed 4 bases at V and 5 bases at J, with 17 bases between. CDR1 and CDR2 (germline): SGHDN, FVKESK. The CDR3 is 15 residues long. CDR3 sequence (DNA): TGTGCCAGCAGCCCTCGGTGGGAGGGGGACGAGACCCAGTACTTC. This encodes CASSPRWEGDETQYF.

This clone came up once. The J gene is TRBJ2-7, the V gene TRBV5-5; unclear D gene. The germline V and J ends were trimmed by 2 bases and 0 bases, with 6 bases remaining between them. Germline V gene data show CDR1 as SGHKS and CDR2 as YYEKEE (reference sequence). This CDR3 spans 13 amino acids. The CDR3 sequence: CASSFSVSYEQYF. DNA for the CDR3: TGTGCCAGCAGCTTTTCTGTCTCCTACGAGCAGTACTTC.

The rearrangement links TRBV4-2 to TRBJ2-1; TRBD2 is a possible D gene (6 bases). Trimming took 4 bases from V and 6 from J, leaving 16 bases between them. There are 15 residues in the CDR3. Germline V lookup: CDR1 LGHNA, CDR2 YNFKEQ. CDR3 DNA sequence: TGTGCCAGCAGCCCTGAACCCCGCGGGGCCAATGAGCAGTTCTTC. It is translated as CASSPEPRGANEQFF.

The chain links TRBV6-1 to TRBJ2-5; D remains unclear. V was shortened by 2 bases and J by 2 bases, with 6 bases between the two germline ends. This CDR3 has 13 residues. The germline V gene encodes CDR1 MNHNS and CDR2 SASEGT. The CDR3 region is CASSEYRQETQYF. CDR3 sequence (DNA): TGTGCCAGCAGTGAATACAGACAAGAGACCCAGTACTTC.

The genes are TRBV7-3 and TRBJ1-4; D not certain. Germline V lookup: CDR1 SGHTA, CDR2 FQGTGA. The CDR3 is 16 residues long. Between the trimmed V and J ends, which lost 2 bases and 0 bases, there was a span of 10 bases. The CDR3 sequence is CASSLGYGATNEKLFF. The CDR3 region has the DNA TGTGCCAGCAGCTTAGGATACGGGGCAACTAATGAAAAACTGTTTTTT.

This rearrangement joins TRBV4-1 to TRBJ1-2; a possible D gene is TRBD1 (6 bases). Germline CDR1 and CDR2: MGHRA and YSYEKL. Trimming stripped 4 bases from V and 5 bases from J, with 17 bases between. This CDR3 spans 15 amino acids. The CDR3 coding sequence is TGCGCCAGCAGCCCCGGACAGCGGAGTCATTATGGCTACACCTTC. Translated, it gives CASSPGQRSHYGYTF.

The rearrangement joins TRBV5-1 to TRBJ1-1, with D perhaps TRBD1 (6 bases). This CDR3 spans 12 amino acids. Germline V gene sequence: CDR1 SGHRS, CDR2 YFSETQ. V lost 7 bases and J lost 3, with 10 bases in between. The CDR3 DNA sequence: TGCGCCAGCTGGGGGCTGGACACTGAAGCTTTCTTT. Translated, it gives CASWGLDTEAFF.

The rearrangement joins TRBV19 to TRBJ2-1; no clear D. Trimming pared 3 bases from V and 10 bases from J, leaving 10 bases between. Germline values: CDR1 LNHDA, CDR2 SQIVND (reference sequence). This CDR3 contains 12 residues. CDR3 protein: CASSMGSQEQFF. DNA for the CDR3: TGTGCCAGTAGTATGGGTAGCCAGGAGCAGTTCTTC.

The chain couples TRBV29-1 to TRBJ1-1, with 9 bases fitting TRBD1. The CDR3 loop spans 14 amino acids. Germline-derived CDR1 and CDR2 are SQVTM and ANQGSEA. V shed 7 bases and J 4 bases; nucleotides not matched to a gene: 10. The CDR3 region is CSAGNRGQSTEAFF. As DNA, the CDR3 is TGCAGCGCAGGAAACAGGGGGCAGAGCACTGAAGCTTTCTTT.

This chain uses TRBV5-1 with TRBJ2-7; TRBD2 aligns across 9 bases. In germline, CDR1 is SGHRS, CDR2 YFSETQ. The CDR3 is 16 residues long. The V segment lost 0 bases and the J segment 2 bases; nucleotides outside the gene matches: 6. The CDR3 sequence: CASSLGTSDVAYEQYF. The CDR3 bases are TGCGCCAGCAGCTTGGGGACTAGCGATGTCGCCTACGAGCAGTACTTC. Full variable domain (missing parts from reference TRBV5-1 and TRBJ2-7): KAGVTQTPRYLIKTRGQQVTLSCSPISGHRSVSWYQQTPGQGLQFLFEYFSETQRNKGNFPGRFSGRQFSNSRSEMNVSTLELGDSALYLCASSLGTSDVAYEQYFGPGTRLTVT.